The 18 T cell receptor beta chains listed next were all sequenced from one sample in a study of T cells after yellow fever vaccination. MiXCR was run by TCRdb on the 5' RACE reads, yielding one entry per CDR3 protein. The sample includes about 310,000 distinct CDR3 sequences, roughly 3.5% of them seen just once. This specimen was PBMCs, taken on the day of the yellow fever booster vaccination. These receptors came from a man aged 18-30 years who received the YFV17D yellow fever vaccine.

This clonotype occurred a few times. The chain employs TRBV5-1 and TRBJ1-4; D not certain. V dropped 4 bases and J dropped 7 bases, with 11 bases sitting between them. Germline CDR1 SGHRS, CDR2 YFSETQ. The CDR3 consists of 13 residues. The CDR3 DNA reads TGCGCCAGCAGCAACATGGGCGGTGAAAAACTGTTTTTT. Translated, it gives CASSNMGGEKLFF.

This clonotype came up many times. V is TRBV25-1 and J is TRBJ1-2; D is undetermined. The CDR3 loop spans 13 amino acids. The V gene lost 6 bases and the J gene lost 4 bases, with 12 bases spanning the gap. Germline-derived CDR1 and CDR2 are MGHDK and SYGVNS. The CDR3 nucleotides read TGTGCCAGCAGACCCGAAGGGTTCTATGGCTACACCTTC. Residues: CASRPEGFYGYTF.

This clonotype was seen a handful of times. The J gene is TRBJ2-2, the V gene TRBV2; a possible D gene is TRBD2 (6 bases). The germline gives CDR1 SNHLY, CDR2 FYNNEI. Trimming cost V 2 bases and J 0 bases, with 16 bases left between them. This CDR3 has 18 amino acids. The CDR3 sequence: CASSEWGLANTNTGELFF. CDR3 nucleotides: TGTGCCAGCAGTGAATGGGGCCTAGCGAATACGAACACCGGGGAGCTGTTTTTT.

In this sample, this clonotype turned up many times. The chain is built from TRBV7-2 and TRBJ2-1, with D possibly matching TRBD2 (5 bases). V lost 3 bases, J lost 4 bases, and 10 bases lay in between. Germline assignment: CDR1 SGHTA and CDR2 FQGNSA. The CDR3 contains 14 residues. As DNA, the CDR3 is TGTGCCAGCAGCTTGCGGGTCACATACAATGAGCAGTTCTTC. It codes for CASSLRVTYNEQFF.

Ten or more counts support this clonotype. This chain uses TRBV4-1 with TRBJ1-2; D ambiguous. Per germline, CDR1 MGHRA and CDR2 YSYEKL. The ends were cut back, 0 bases at V and 4 bases at J, with 15 bases in the middle. The CDR3 has 16 residues. CDR3 nucleotides: TGCGCCAGCAGCCAAGATGCTCGGTGGACGCCCTATGGCTACACCTTC. As protein: CASSQDARWTPYGYTF.

This clonotype came up many times. The gene calls are TRBV11-2 and TRBJ1-6, with 10 positions matching TRBD1. CDR1 SGHAT and CDR2 FQNNGV come from the germline V gene. The CDR3 covers 13 residues. Trimming removed 5 bases from V and 10 bases from J; junction bases left unmatched: 2. CDR3 DNA: TGTGCCAGCAGCGGGACAGGGGAATCACCCCTCCACTTT. It is translated as CASSGTGESPLHF.

This chain uses TRBV6-2 or TRBV6-3 with TRBJ1-2, with 10 bases lining up with TRBD1. J lost 10 bases, V lost 5 bases, and 4 bases had no gene match. Germline CDR1 is MNHEY and CDR2 is SVGEGT. This CDR3 has 12 amino acids. This chain's CDR3 is CASSRDRGAYTF. The CDR3 DNA reads TGTGCCAGCAGTCGGGACAGGGGTGCCTACACCTTC.

This clonotype turned up a few times. The V call is TRBV12-3 or TRBV12-4, the J call TRBJ2-1; D is possibly TRBD2 (5 bases). The CDR3 length is 14 residues. The germline V and J ends were trimmed by 8 bases and 2 bases, with 13 bases remaining between them. CDR3 amino acids: CASQRGSPYNEQFF. The DNA of the CDR3 is TGTGCCAGCCAAAGAGGGAGTCCCTACAATGAGCAGTTCTTC.

This clonotype was recorded at least ten times. This chain joins TRBV15 and TRBJ2-7, with D perhaps matching TRBD1 (6 bases). V lost 4 bases and J lost 0, with 13 bases in between. From germline, CDR1 is LNHNV and CDR2 YYDKDF (reference sequence). This CDR3 comprises 15 residues. The CDR3 nucleotides are TGTGCCACCAGCATCGAACAGGGTAGCTCCTACGAGCAGTACTTC. As protein: CATSIEQGSSYEQYF.

The table lists this clonotype with many counts. V gene TRBV7-3 combines with J gene TRBJ1-1, with 7 bases identical to TRBD1. The CDR3 spans 13 residues. V was pared by 4 bases and J by 6 bases, with 5 bases of the junction left unmatched. Germline V gene lookup returns CDR1 SGHTA and CDR2 FQGTGA. CDR3 amino acids: CASSWYRGSEAFF. The CDR3 region has the DNA TGTGCCAGCAGCTGGTACAGGGGATCTGAAGCTTTCTTT.

This clonotype appeared a few times. The rearrangement uses TRBV11-2 and TRBJ2-5, with 8 bases matching TRBD1. This CDR3 contains 18 residues. J lost 2 bases, V lost 0 bases, and 11 bases had no gene match. CDR1 is SGHAT, CDR2 FQNNGV, per germline. The CDR3 bases are TGTGCCAGCAGCTTAGATGCGTTTGGACAGGGACGACAAGAGACCCAGTACTTC. Translated, it gives CASSLDAFGQGRQETQYF.

This clonotype occurred a few times. The chain joins TRBV6-5 to TRBJ1-2; no firm D call. Germline V CDR1 and CDR2: MNHEY, SVGAGI. The CDR3 is 16 residues long. Trimming stripped 6 bases from V and 5 bases from J, with 22 bases between. The CDR3, as DNA: TGTGCCAGCAGCCTAGGCCCGGGAGGGCTTGGGTATGGCTACACCTTC. Its protein is CASSLGPGGLGYGYTF.

CDR3 DNA sequence: TGCGCCAGCAGCTTGAATGTCCATGAGCAGTTCTTC. This sequence encodes CASSLNVHEQFF. The rearrangement links TRBV5-1 to TRBJ2-1; no firm D call. V was clipped by 1 base and J by 8 bases, with 7 bases between them. This CDR3 has 12 amino acids. Germline CDR1 and CDR2: SGHRS and YFSETQ. Full variable domain (missing parts from reference TRBV5-1 and TRBJ2-1): KAGVTQTPRYLIKTRGQQVTLSCSPISGHRSVSWYQQTPGQGLQFLFEYFSETQRNKGNFPGRFSGRQFSNSRSEMNVSTLELGDSALYLCASSLNVHEQFFGPGTRLTVL.

The gene calls are TRBV9 and TRBJ1-1; D not certain. Germline V CDR1 and CDR2: SGDLS, YYNGEE. V lost 0 bases to trimming and J lost 0 bases, with 3 bases between them. The CDR3 runs 13 residues. As DNA, the CDR3 is TGTGCCAGCAGCGTAGACGTGAACACTGAAGCTTTCTTT. It translates to CASSVDVNTEAFF. The variable domain in full, with the rest retrieved from reference TRBV9 and TRBJ1-1, is DSGVTQTPKHLITATGQRVTLRCSPRSGDLSVYWYQQSLDQGLQFLIQYYNGEERAKGNILERFSAQQFPDLHSELNLSSLELGDSALYFCASSVDVNTEAFFGQGTRLTVV.

The J gene is TRBJ2-5, the V gene TRBV4-1, with D perhaps matching TRBD1 (5 bases). The V gene lost 0 bases and the J gene lost 3 bases, with 20 bases spanning the gap. The CDR3 loop spans 18 amino acids. CDR1 is MGHRA, CDR2 YSYEKL, per germline. CDR3 region: CASSQDPSQGGRKETQYF. The CDR3 DNA is TGCGCCAGCAGCCAAGATCCAAGTCAGGGTGGCCGGAAAGAGACCCAGTACTTC.

J is TRBJ1-1 and V is TRBV20-1; tentative D call: TRBD1 (5 bases). The CDR3 runs 11 residues. CDR1 and CDR2 (germline): DFQATT, SNEGSKA (reference sequence). Deletions cut 6 bases from V and 1 base from J, with 6 bases between. The CDR3 nucleotides are TGCAGTGCCCAGGGGAACACTGAAGCTTTCTTT. Its protein product is CSAQGNTEAFF.

This clonotype was seen many times. This chain uses TRBV18 with TRBJ2-7, with 7 bases aligning to TRBD1. There are 14 residues in the CDR3. V lost 5 bases to trimming and J lost 3 bases; unmatched junction nucleotides: 7. The germline V gene encodes CDR1 KGHSH and CDR2 LQKENI. The CDR3 DNA is TGTGCCAGCTCAGGCGACAGGGAGCTCTACGAGCAGTACTTC. Protein sequence: CASSGDRELYEQYF. The variable domain in full, completed from reference TRBV18 and TRBJ2-7, reads NAGVMQNPRHLVRRRGQEARLRCSPMKGHSHVYWYRQLPEEGLKFMVYLQKENIIDESGMPKERFSAEFPKEGPSILRIQQVVRGDSAAYFCASSGDRELYEQYFGPGTRLTVT.

The sample holds many counts of this clonotype. The rearrangement joins TRBV29-1 to TRBJ2-1; possible D gene TRBD1, 7 bases. This CDR3 has 14 amino acids. Looked up from germline, CDR1 is SQVTM and CDR2 is ANQGSEA. Deletions cut 5 bases from V and 7 bases from J, with 18 bases between. The CDR3 spells CSVIPEGAGNEQFF. DNA of the CDR3: TGCAGCGTTATCCCGGAGGGGGCCGGGAATGAGCAGTTCTTC.